Listed below are T cell receptor beta chains from one sample, sequenced in a study of T cell repertoires in cytomegalovirus infection. TCRdb independently ran MiXCR on the reads; one entry per CDR3 protein. The sample contains more than 350,000 distinct CDR3 sequences, roughly 30% of which appear only once. Sequenced: PBMCs. Source of these receptors: a human donor in good health (CMV status not recorded). Some clones in this sample may be carry-over from other donors' samples. Both conserved end residues are part of each CDR3. A D gene is named only where the DNA matches it firmly. Rows give clone size only sometimes, using once, few, many, or a class for an expanded clone.

j_call clone_size v_call d_call cdr3_aa cdr3_nt
TRBJ2-6 NA TRBV29-1 NA CSVEGANVLTF TGCAGCGTTGAGGGGGCCAACGTCCTGACTTTC
TRBJ1-2 NA TRBV13 NA CASSLGSAEGYTF TGTGCCAGCAGCTTAGGTTCGGCGGAGGGCTACACCTTC
TRBJ1-1 few TRBV7-8 NA CASSLQSGGTEAFF TGTGCCAGCAGCTTACAATCCGGGGGGACTGAAGCTTTCTTT
TRBJ1-2 NA TRBV4-2 NA CASSPHEEGGYGYTF TGTGCCAGCAGCCCGCACGAGGAGGGGGGGTATGGCTACACCTTC
TRBJ1-1 NA TRBV4-3 TRBD1 CSSRGRGDTEAFF TGCTCCAGCAGAGGCAGGGGGGACACTGAAGCTTTCTTT
TRBJ2-1 few TRBV7-9 TRBD2 CASSLGSGGLDEQFF TGTGCCAGCAGCTTAGGCTCGGGGGGGCTTGATGAGCAGTTCTTC
TRBJ1-1 NA TRBV7-8 NA CASRPAGLTPQNTEAFF TGTGCCAGCAGACCGGCGGGGCTTACTCCGCAGAACACTGAAGCTTTCTTT
TRBJ2-1 NA TRBV19 NA CASSASLGTKDNEQFF TGTGCCAGTAGTGCCTCCCTCGGGACCAAAGACAATGAGCAGTTCTTC
TRBJ2-5 many TRBV7-9 TRBD1 CASSLEGQSQETQYF TGTGCCAGCAGCTTAGAGGGACAGAGCCAAGAGACCCAGTACTTC
TRBJ1-5 few TRBV20-1 TRBD1 CSAREGTGNNQPQHF TGCAGTGCTAGAGAGGGGACAGGGAACAATCAGCCCCAGCATTTT
TRBJ1-1 NA TRBV7-2 NA CASRIAVNMNTEAFF TGTGCCAGCAGAATAGCGGTCAACATGAACACTGAAGCTTTCTTT
TRBJ1-4 few TRBV28 NA CASSSPGPNEKLFF TGTGCCAGCAGTTCTCCGGGCCCGAATGAAAAACTGTTTTTT
TRBJ2-1 few TRBV12-3/TRBV12-4 NA CASSVPGAYNEQFF TGTGCCAGCAGCGTCCCGGGGGCCTACAATGAGCAGTTCTTC
TRBJ2-3 NA TRBV7-2 NA CASSFSGGRGGKNTQYF TGTGCCAGCAGCTTTTCTGGGGGGAGGGGGGGCAAAAATACGCAGTATTTT
TRBJ1-1 NA TRBV7-9 NA CASSPAGGVTEAFF TGTGCCAGCAGCCCGGCTGGGGGGGTCACTGAAGCTTTCTTT
TRBJ1-5 many TRBV28 NA CASSAGDFLNQPQHF TGTGCCAGCAGTGCGGGGGACTTCCTCAATCAGCCCCAGCATTTT
TRBJ2-1 many TRBV7-2 NA CASSLQGISYNEQFF TGTGCCAGCAGCTTACAGGGCATCTCCTACAATGAGCAGTTCTTC
TRBJ2-3 NA TRBV24-1 NA CATSDTSGGPRDTQYF TGTGCCACCAGTGATACTTCCGGGGGCCCAAGAGATACGCAGTATTTT
TRBJ1-5 many TRBV19 NA CASSIDQRPQHF TGTGCCAGTAGTATAGACCAAAGGCCCCAGCATTTT
TRBJ1-2 NA TRBV4-1 NA CASSQGATSPGGYTF TGCGCCAGCAGCCAAGGAGCCACATCGCCGGGAGGCTACACCTTC
TRBJ1-1 NA TRBV5-1 NA CASSLGARDLYEAFF TGCGCCAGCAGCTTGGGAGCCAGAGACCTTTATGAAGCTTTCTTT
TRBJ2-3 few TRBV11-3 TRBD2 CASSFGTSGSTDTQYF TGTGCCAGCAGCTTCGGGACTAGCGGAAGCACAGATACGCAGTATTTT
TRBJ2-1 NA TRBV19 NA CASSIRDTSAYNEQFF TGTGCCAGTAGTATACGGGACACATCCGCCTACAATGAGCAGTTCTTC
TRBJ1-5 once TRBV6-5 NA CASSYQGFPYQPQHF TGTGCCAGCAGTTATCAGGGTTTTCCTTATCAGCCCCAGCATTTT
TRBJ1-6 NA TRBV2 TRBD1 CASRKDRVYNSPLHF TGTGCCAGCAGAAAGGACAGGGTCTATAATTCACCCCTCCACTTT
TRBJ1-5 many TRBV12-3/TRBV12-4 TRBD1 CASSSGTGFNRPQHF TGTGCCAGCAGCTCGGGGACAGGGTTTAATCGGCCCCAGCATTTT
TRBJ2-5 few TRBV27 TRBD2 CASSLSPAGEETQYF TGTGCCAGCAGTTTATCCCCAGCGGGGGAAGAGACCCAGTACTTC
TRBJ2-6 few TRBV19 NA CASSIDGASGANVLTF TGTGCCAGTAGTATAGACGGGGCGTCTGGGGCCAACGTCCTGACTTTC
TRBJ2-7 few TRBV11-2 TRBD1 CASSLETGRSYEQYF TGTGCCAGCAGCTTAGAGACAGGGCGGTCCTACGAGCAGTACTTC
TRBJ1-1 NA TRBV18 NA CASSPGTQRDTEAFF TGTGCCAGCTCACCAGGGACCCAGAGGGACACTGAAGCTTTCTTT
TRBJ2-5 NA TRBV5-4 NA CASSLAGTGRETQYF TGTGCCAGCAGCTTGGCCGGGACGGGCCGAGAGACCCAGTACTTC